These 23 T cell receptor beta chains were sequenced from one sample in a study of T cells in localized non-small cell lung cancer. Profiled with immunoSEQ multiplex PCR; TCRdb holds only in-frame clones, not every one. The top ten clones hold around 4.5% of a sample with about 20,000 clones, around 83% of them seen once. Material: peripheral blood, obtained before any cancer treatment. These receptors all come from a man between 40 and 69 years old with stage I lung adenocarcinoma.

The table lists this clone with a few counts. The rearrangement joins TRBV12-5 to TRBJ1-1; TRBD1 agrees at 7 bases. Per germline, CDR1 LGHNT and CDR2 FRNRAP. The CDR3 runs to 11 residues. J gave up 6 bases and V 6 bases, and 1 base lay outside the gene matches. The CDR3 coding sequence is TGTGCTAGTGGCGACAGGGCTGAAGCTTTCTTT. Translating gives CASGDRAEAFF.

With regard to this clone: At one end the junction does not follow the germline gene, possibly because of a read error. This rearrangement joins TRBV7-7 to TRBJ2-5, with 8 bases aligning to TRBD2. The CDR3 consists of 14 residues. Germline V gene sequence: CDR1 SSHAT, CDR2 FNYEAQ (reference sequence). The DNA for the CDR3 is TGTGCTAGCAGCTTTGAGCGGGGGCGGGGGACCCAGTACTTC. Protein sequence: CASSFERGRGTQYF.

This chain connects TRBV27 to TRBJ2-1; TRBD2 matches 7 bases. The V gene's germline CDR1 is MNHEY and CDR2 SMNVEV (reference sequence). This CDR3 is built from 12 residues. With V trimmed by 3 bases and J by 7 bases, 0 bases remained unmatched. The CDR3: CASSFGGNEQFF. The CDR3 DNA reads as TGTGCCAGCAGTTTCGGGGGGAATGAGCAGTTCTTC.

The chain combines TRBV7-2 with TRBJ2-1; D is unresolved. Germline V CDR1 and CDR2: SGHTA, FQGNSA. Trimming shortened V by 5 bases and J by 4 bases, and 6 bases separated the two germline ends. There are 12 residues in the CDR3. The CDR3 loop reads CASSTWYNEQFF. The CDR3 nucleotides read TGTGCCAGCAGCACCTGGTACAATGAGCAGTTCTTC.

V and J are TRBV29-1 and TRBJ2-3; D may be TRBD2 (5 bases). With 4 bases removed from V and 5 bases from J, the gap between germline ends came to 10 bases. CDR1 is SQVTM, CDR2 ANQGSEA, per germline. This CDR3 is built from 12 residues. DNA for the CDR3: TGCAGCGTTGGCGAGGGCAAAGATACGCAGTATTTT. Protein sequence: CSVGEGKDTQYF.

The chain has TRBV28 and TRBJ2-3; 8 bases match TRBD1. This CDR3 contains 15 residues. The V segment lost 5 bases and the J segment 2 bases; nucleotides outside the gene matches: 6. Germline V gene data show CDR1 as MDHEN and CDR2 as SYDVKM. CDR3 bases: TGTGCCAGCAGTGAGGACAGGGCCAACACAGATACGCAGTATTTT. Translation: CASSEDRANTDTQYF.

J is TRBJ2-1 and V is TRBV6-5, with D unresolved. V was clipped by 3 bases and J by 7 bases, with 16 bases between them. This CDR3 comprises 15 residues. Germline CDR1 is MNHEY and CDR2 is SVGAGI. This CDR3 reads CASSYGLTGLNEQFF. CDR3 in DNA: TGTGCCAGCAGTTATGGGTTGACGGGTTTGAATGAGCAGTTCTTC.

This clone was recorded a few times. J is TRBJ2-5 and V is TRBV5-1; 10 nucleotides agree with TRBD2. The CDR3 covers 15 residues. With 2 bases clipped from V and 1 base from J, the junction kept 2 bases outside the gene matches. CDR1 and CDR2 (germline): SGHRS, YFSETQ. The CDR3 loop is CASSLAGGPQETQYF. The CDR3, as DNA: TGCGCCAGCAGCTTAGCGGGGGGGCCCCAAGAGACCCAGTACTTC.

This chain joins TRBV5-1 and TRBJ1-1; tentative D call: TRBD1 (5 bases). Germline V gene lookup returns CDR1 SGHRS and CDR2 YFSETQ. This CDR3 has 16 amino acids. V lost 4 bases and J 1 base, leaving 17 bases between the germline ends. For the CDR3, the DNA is TGCGCCAGCAGCAGGGACGGTACAACGAAGAACACTGAAGCTTTCTTT. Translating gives CASSRDGTTKNTEAFF.

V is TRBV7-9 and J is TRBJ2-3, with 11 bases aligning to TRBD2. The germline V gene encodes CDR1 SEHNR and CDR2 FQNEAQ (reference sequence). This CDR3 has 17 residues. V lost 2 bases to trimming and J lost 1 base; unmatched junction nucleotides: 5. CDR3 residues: CASSLYSGGVGTDTQYF. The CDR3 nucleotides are TGTGCCAGCAGCTTATATAGCGGGGGGGTCGGCACAGATACGCAGTATTTT.

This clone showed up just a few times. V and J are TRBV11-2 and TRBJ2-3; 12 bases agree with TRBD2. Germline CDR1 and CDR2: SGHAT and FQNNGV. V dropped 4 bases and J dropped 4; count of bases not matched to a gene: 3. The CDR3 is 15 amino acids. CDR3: CASSSLAGGADTQYF. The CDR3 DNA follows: TGTGCCAGCAGCTCACTAGCGGGAGGCGCAGATACGCAGTATTTT.

CDR3 in amino acids: CASSESAVNTQYF. DNA for the CDR3: TGCGCCAGCAGTGAGTCGGCGGTAAATACGCAGTATTTT. The V call is TRBV10-1, the J call TRBJ2-3; D is unresolved. The V end lost 0 bases, the J end lost 7 bases, and 8 bases lay between the germline ends. Germline V gene lookup returns CDR1 WNHNN and CDR2 SYGVQD (reference sequence). This CDR3 is built from 13 residues.

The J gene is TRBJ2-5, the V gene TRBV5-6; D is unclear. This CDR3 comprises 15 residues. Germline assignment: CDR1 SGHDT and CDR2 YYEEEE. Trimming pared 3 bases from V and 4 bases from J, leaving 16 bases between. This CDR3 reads CASSSPGRGPETQYF. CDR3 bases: TGTGCCAGCAGCTCCCCCGGACGTGGCCCAGAGACCCAGTACTTC. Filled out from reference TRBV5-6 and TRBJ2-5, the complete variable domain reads DAGVTQSPTHLIKTRGQQVTLRCSPKSGHDTVSWYQQALGQGPQFIFQYYEEEERQRGNFPDRFSGHQFPNYSSELNVNALLLGDSALYLCASSSPGRGPETQYFGPGTRLLVL.

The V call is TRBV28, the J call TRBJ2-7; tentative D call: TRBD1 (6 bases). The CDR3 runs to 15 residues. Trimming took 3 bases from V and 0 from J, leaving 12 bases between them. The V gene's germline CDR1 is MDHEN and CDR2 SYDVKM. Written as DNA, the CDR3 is TGTGCCAGCAGTTTCGGCCGGGACAACTCCTACGAGCAGTACTTC. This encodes CASSFGRDNSYEQYF.

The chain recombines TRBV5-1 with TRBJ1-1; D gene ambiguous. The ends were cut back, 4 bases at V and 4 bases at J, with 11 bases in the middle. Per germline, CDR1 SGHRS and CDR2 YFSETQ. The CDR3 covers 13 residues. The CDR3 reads CASSTALGTEAFF. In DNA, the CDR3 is TGCGCCAGCAGCACTGCTTTGGGCACTGAAGCTTTCTTT.

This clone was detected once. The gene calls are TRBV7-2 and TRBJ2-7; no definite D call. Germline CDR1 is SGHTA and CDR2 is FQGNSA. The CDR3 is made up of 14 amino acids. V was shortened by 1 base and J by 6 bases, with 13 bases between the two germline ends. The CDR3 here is CASSLVGLGGEQYF. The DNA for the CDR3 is TGTGCCAGCAGCTTAGTAGGGTTGGGCGGCGAGCAGTACTTC.

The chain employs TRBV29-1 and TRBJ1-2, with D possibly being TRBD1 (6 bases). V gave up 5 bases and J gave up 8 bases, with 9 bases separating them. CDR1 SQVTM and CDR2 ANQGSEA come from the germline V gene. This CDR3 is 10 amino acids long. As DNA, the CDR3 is TGCAGCGTTCCAGGGGAAGGCTACACCTTC. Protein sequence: CSVPGEGYTF.

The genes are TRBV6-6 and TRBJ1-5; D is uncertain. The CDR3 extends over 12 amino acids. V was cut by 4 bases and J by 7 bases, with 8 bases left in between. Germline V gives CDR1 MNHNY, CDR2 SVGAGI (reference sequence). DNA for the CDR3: TGTGCCAGCAGTTCCCCATCACAGCCCCAGCATTTT. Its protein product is CASSSPSQPQHF.

CDR3 region: CASSPGQGAVEQFF. CDR3 in DNA: TGTGCCAGCAGTCCCGGACAGGGGGCAGTTGAGCAGTTCTTC. The rearrangement links TRBV28 to TRBJ2-1; 11 bases align to TRBD1. Trimming removed 5 bases from V and 9 bases from J; junction bases left unmatched: 6. The CDR3 covers 14 residues. Germline V gene sequence: CDR1 MDHEN, CDR2 SYDVKM.

The CDR3 is CASRKTGGRSYEQYF. Here the CDR3 DNA reads TGTGCCAGCAGAAAAACAGGGGGCCGATCCTACGAGCAGTACTTC. The genes are TRBV6-6 and TRBJ2-7; 9 bases fit TRBD1. The CDR3 is made up of 15 amino acids. V lost 6 bases and J lost 1; bases outside the gene matches: 7. CDR1 is MNHNY and CDR2 is SVGAGI in the germline V gene (reference sequence).

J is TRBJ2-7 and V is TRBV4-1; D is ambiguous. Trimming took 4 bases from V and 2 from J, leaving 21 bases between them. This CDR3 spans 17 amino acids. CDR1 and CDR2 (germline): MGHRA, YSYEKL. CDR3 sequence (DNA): TGCGCCAGCAGCCTCGATCAGAAACCGGGCCGCCCCTACGAGCAGTACTTC. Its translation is CASSLDQKPGRPYEQYF.

In DNA form, the CDR3 reads TGCGCCAGCAGCCAAGGGCAGGGCCGGGAGACCCAGTACTTC. As protein: CASSQGQGRETQYF. The V and J genes are TRBV4-1 and TRBJ2-5; TRBD1 is a possible D gene (5 bases). The CDR3 is made up of 14 amino acids. The V and J ends lost 1 base and 5 bases respectively, with 11 bases between them. CDR1 and CDR2 from the germline V gene are MGHRA and YSYEKL.

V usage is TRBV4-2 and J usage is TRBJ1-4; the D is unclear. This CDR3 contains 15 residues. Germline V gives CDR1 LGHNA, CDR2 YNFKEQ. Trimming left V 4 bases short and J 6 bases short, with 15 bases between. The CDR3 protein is CASSPVGIADEKLFF. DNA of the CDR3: TGTGCCAGCAGCCCCGTCGGGATAGCGGATGAAAAACTGTTTTTT.